This T cell receptor (beta chain) derives from a study of blood T cell repertoires in COVID-19. About the research overall: The origin of the acute and convalescent COVID-19 samples was the United States, Italy and Spain. T cells, B-cell-depleted T cells, or PBMCs supplied cDNA or gDNA.

The CDR3 runs 15 residues. The V gene lost 3 bases and the J gene lost 4 bases, with 13 bases spanning the gap. Germline CDR1 reads LNHDA; CDR2 reads SQIVND (reference sequence). Study processing details: Reference gene primer amplification gave nucleated cell count estimates. The assay was immunoSEQ multiplex PCR, and TCRdb's table has in-frame clones only and misses some. The V and J calls and clone size are taken from that table; D and trimming were inferred from the DNA. The repertoire holds a few hundred thousand clones, with about 90% as singletons. The sequencing sample was made of peripheral blood. The chain combines TRBV19 with TRBJ2-1; TRBD2 is a possible D gene (6 bases). The clonotype comes from a man younger than 35 with active or convalescent COVID-19. CDR3 DNA: TGTGCCAGTAGTATGGGGTCGGGAGTGTACAATGAGCAGTTCTTC. It yields the protein CASSMGSGVYNEQFF.